This TCR beta chain was observed in a study of CXCR3-negative and CXCR3-positive naive CD8 T cells. The libraries of TRB cDNA were constructed through 5' RACE using UMI labels. After re-calling the 5' RACE reads, TCRdb lists one entry per CDR3 protein, DNA absent. The sample table includes about 92,000 distinct CDR3 sequences. Germline V lookup: CDR1 SGHNT, CDR2 YYREEE (reference sequence). CDR3 size: 16 residues. Turning to this clonotype: Its cognate antigen is unknown.

At roughly 300,000 cells each, triplicate sorts were carried out for each CD8+ T cell subset. General study points: Naive cells that were CXCR3-negative or CXCR3-positive used TRBV-TRBJ genes alike, while memory cells diverged. PBMCs showed partially decreased CXCR3 expression after cryopreservation, and most assays used fresh PBMCs.

The TCR sequence derives from a human donor in good health. Some clones in this sample may be carry-over from other donors' samples. The sample taken for sequencing was naive CXCR3- CD8+ T cells from blood. This sample's subset: CD45RO-CCR7+CD27+CD95- naive CD8+ T cells lacking CXCR3 (TNR3-). V and J are TRBV5-4 and TRBJ2-1; the D call from TCRdb, TRBD2, cannot be confirmed without DNA. CDR3 loop: CASSPGGPGEYNEQFF.